This entry lists 19 T cell receptor beta chains sequenced from one sample in a study of blood T cell repertoires in COVID-19. Repertoires were generated with immunoSEQ multiplex PCR, while TCRdb's copy carries only in-frame clones and drops some. The table records some 150,000 clones, around 82% of them present only once. Sequenced material: peripheral blood. These receptors originate from a man between 60 and 75 years old who had recovered from COVID-19.

This chain uses TRBV3-1 (or the pseudogene TRBV3-2) with TRBJ2-6, with 11 bases that match TRBD2. The germline V gene has CDR1 LGHDT and CDR2 YNNKEL (reference sequence). The CDR3 spans 17 residues. With 3 bases clipped from V and 1 base from J, the junction kept 2 bases outside the gene matches. In DNA, the CDR3 is TGTGCCAGCAGCCATAGCGGGGGGGTATCTGGGGCCAACGTCCTGACTTTC. This codes for CASSHSGGVSGANVLTF.

The V call is TRBV29-1, the J call TRBJ2-4, with TRBD2 as a possible D gene (5 bases). Germline-derived CDR1 and CDR2 are SQVTM and ANQGSEA. The V gene lost 7 bases and the J gene lost 5 bases, with 12 bases spanning the gap. The CDR3 extends over 12 amino acids. In nucleotides, the CDR3 is TGCAGCGCCACAGCCGGGGAAAACATTCAGTACTTC. Translation gives CSATAGENIQYF.

The chain combines TRBV6-5 with TRBJ1-1; D ambiguous. CDR1 and CDR2 from the germline V gene are MNHEY and SVGAGI. V lost 0 bases and J 5 bases, leaving 10 bases between the germline ends. The CDR3 has 14 residues. This CDR3 is CASSYSAGGTEAFF. In DNA, the CDR3 is TGTGCCAGCAGTTACTCGGCAGGAGGAACTGAAGCTTTCTTT.

The V call is TRBV5-4, the J call TRBJ1-6; no definite D call. Between the trimmed V and J ends, which lost 0 bases and 8 bases, there was a span of 12 bases. Germline V CDR1 and CDR2: SGHNT, YYREEE (reference sequence). The CDR3 runs 15 residues. The DNA for the CDR3 is TGTGCCAGCAGCTTGGCCCAGTTGGGAGATTCACCCCTCCACTTT. It encodes CASSLAQLGDSPLHF.

The CDR3 nucleotides read TGTGCCAGCAGCTTAGATCAAGGACAGGGGTCCGTCTACGAGCAGTACTTC. As protein: CASSLDQGQGSVYEQYF. The chain has TRBV11-2 and TRBJ2-7; 9 nucleotides align to TRBD1. V lost 0 bases to trimming and J lost 3 bases; unmatched junction nucleotides: 9. The CDR3 extends over 17 amino acids. The V gene's germline CDR1 is SGHAT and CDR2 FQNNGV.

Written as DNA, the CDR3 is TGTGCCAGCAGTGACCCATCCTACGAGCAGTACTTC. As protein: CASSDPSYEQYF. V is TRBV6-1 and J is TRBJ2-7; D is unclear. The CDR3 has 12 amino acids. CDR1 and CDR2 from the germline V gene are MNHNS and SASEGT. Trimming took off 3 bases at V and 1 base at J, with 4 bases between the two ends.

The V and J genes are TRBV28 and TRBJ2-4; D remains ambiguous. Germline assignment: CDR1 MDHEN and CDR2 SYDVKM. The CDR3 runs to 15 residues. V lost 5 bases and J lost 0, with 11 bases in between. The CDR3 is CASSGRSLAKNIQYF. Here the CDR3 DNA reads TGTGCCAGCAGTGGTCGCAGTTTAGCCAAAAACATTCAGTACTTC.

The CDR3 region has the DNA TGTGCCAGCAGCTTAGGGCAGGGAAACACCATATATTTT. It is translated as CASSLGQGNTIYF. The J gene is TRBJ1-3, the V gene TRBV7-9; D is ambiguous. The CDR3 spans 13 residues. Germline V gene sequence: CDR1 SEHNR, CDR2 FQNEAQ (reference sequence). V was trimmed by 1 base and J by 4 bases, leaving 5 bases between them.

V usage is TRBV5-4 and J usage is TRBJ2-5, with 8 nucleotides matching TRBD2. The CDR3 loop spans 15 amino acids. Germline V gives CDR1 SGHNT, CDR2 YYREEE (reference sequence). Trimming at V came to 5 bases and at J to 3 bases, leaving 9 bases not matched to a gene. The CDR3 nucleotides read TGTGCCAGCAGACAAACTAGCGGTCGAGAAGAGACCCAGTACTTC. This gives the protein CASRQTSGREETQYF.

This chain joins TRBV19 and TRBJ2-7; 7 nucleotides align to TRBD1. Germline lookup yields CDR1 LNHDA and CDR2 SQIVND (reference sequence). The CDR3 is 13 amino acids. V shed 6 bases, J shed 7 bases, and the junction held 9 bases outside the gene matches. CDR3 nucleotide sequence: TGTGCCAGTAGACCTAACAGGGGCCGGGAGCAGTACTTC. As protein: CASRPNRGREQYF.

The rearrangement uses TRBV2 and TRBJ1-3; 8 nucleotides agree with TRBD1. Germline V lookup: CDR1 SNHLY, CDR2 FYNNEI. V lost 5 bases, J lost 4 bases, and 4 bases stayed unmatched. This CDR3 is 14 amino acids long. CDR3 protein: CASSKDREGNTIYF. DNA of the CDR3: TGTGCCAGCAGTAAGGACAGGGAGGGAAACACCATATATTTT.

The V call is TRBV16, the J call TRBJ1-2, with D possibly TRBD1 on 5 matching bases. This CDR3 spans 14 amino acids. Trimming left V 0 bases short and J 4 bases short, with 9 bases between. Per the germline V gene, CDR1 is KGHSY and CDR2 is FQNENV. The CDR3 DNA sequence: TGTGCCAGCAGCCAATCTAGGGGCCCCTATGGCTACACCTTC. Its protein is CASSQSRGPYGYTF.

The V and J genes are TRBV9 and TRBJ2-3; 10 bases fit TRBD2. V lost 0 bases to trimming and J lost 1 base; unmatched junction nucleotides: 5. Germline loops: CDR1 SGDLS, CDR2 YYNGEE. The CDR3 covers 17 residues. The CDR3 DNA is TGTGCCAGCAGCGTAGGCGCTAGCGGGGGCGGCACAGATACGCAGTATTTT. Its translation: CASSVGASGGGTDTQYF.

This sequence joins TRBV10-3 and TRBJ2-3; 8 bases align to TRBD2. Looked up from germline, CDR1 is ENHRY and CDR2 is SYGVKD. The CDR3 is 15 residues long. V was clipped by 5 bases and J by 3 bases; unmatched bases: 7. The CDR3, as DNA: TGTGCCATCAGTTATACGGGGGGGCCGACAGATACGCAGTATTTT. It translates to CAISYTGGPTDTQYF.

The gene calls are TRBV5-1 and TRBJ2-2; 10 bases agree with TRBD1. The CDR3 has 15 amino acids. Germline V gene data show CDR1 as SGHRS and CDR2 as YFSETQ. J was trimmed by 5 bases and V by 0 bases; bases with no gene match: 1. CDR3 sequence: CASSLGQGATGELFF. CDR3 coding DNA: TGCGCCAGCAGCTTGGGACAGGGGGCTACCGGGGAGCTGTTTTTT.

The V call is TRBV28, the J call TRBJ1-2, with TRBD1 as a possible D gene (6 bases). This CDR3 has 13 amino acids. The germline gives CDR1 MDHEN, CDR2 SYDVKM. The V gene lost 4 bases and the J gene lost 8 bases, with 14 bases spanning the gap. The CDR3 region is CASSSSGAGGYTF. For the CDR3, the DNA is TGTGCCAGCAGTTCATCAGGGGCAGGGGGCTACACCTTC.

CDR3 DNA: TGTGCCAGCAGGGACGGGGGACAGTCCTACGAGCAGTACTTC. It translates to CASRDGGQSYEQYF. J is TRBJ2-7 and V is TRBV7-9, with D possibly matching TRBD1 (7 bases). The CDR3 has 14 residues. Germline V gene data show CDR1 as SEHNR and CDR2 as FQNEAQ (reference sequence). Trimming cost V 6 bases and J 1 base, with 13 bases left between them.

The genes are TRBV5-1 and TRBJ2-2; D is possibly TRBD2 (5 bases). The V and J ends lost 3 bases and 4 bases respectively, with 16 bases between them. The CDR3 runs to 16 residues. CDR1 and CDR2 (germline): SGHRS, YFSETQ. The CDR3 DNA sequence: TGCGCCAGCAGCTCCGCCCGGCTGGGAGTCACCGGGGAGCTGTTTTTT. It is translated as CASSSARLGVTGELFF.

The genes are TRBV14 and TRBJ1-6; maybe TRBD1 (5 bases). Trimming pared 1 base from V and 3 bases from J, leaving 10 bases between. Germline lookup yields CDR1 SGHDN and CDR2 FVKESK. This CDR3 comprises 16 residues. The CDR3 DNA follows: TGTGCCAGCAGCCAAGGGGGGAGGGGCTATAATTCACCCCTCCACTTT. Amino acid sequence: CASSQGGRGYNSPLHF.